Included here is one T cell receptor beta chain sequence, with context. This clone was counted ten times or more. Its target antigen remains unknown. The read stops 3 residues short of the end of the CDR3; the missing end is completed from the germline J gene. The CDR3 covers 14 residues, taking in both the cysteine and the phenylalanine. The DNA covers only part of the CDR3, 33 bases in frame from base 1. The V and J ends are trimmed by 3 bases and 7 bases, leaving 14 bases between them. The germline V gene encodes CDR1 SGDLS and CDR2 YYNGEE. This sample is part of a study of T cell clonality in common variable immunodeficiency (dated by TCRdb to the mid-2010s). Most of the CVID patients and most of the healthy controls were of Caucasian heritage. From each donor, roughly 5 to 8 ml of heparinized peripheral whole blood was collected. Genomic DNA from adults with common variable immune deficiency (CVID) and from healthy adult controls was used for sequencing of TCRbeta CDR3 repertoires. The control group was made up of approximately 22 healthy adult volunteers (about 10 male and roughly 12 female) whose ages ranged from roughly 20 to 70 years, with a mean age of roughly 30. Diluted blood was subjected to density centrifugation over Hypaque 1077 or Ficoll-Paque for isolation of peripheral blood mononuclear cells. Genomic DNA was extracted from unsorted mononuclear cells by Qiagen column purification or by a centrifugation-based method.

The research as a whole found: Differences among patients in the CVID cohort limited the correlations between repertoire features and clinical complications. Fewer deletions and N-nucleotide insertions were reportedly observed in CVID TCRbeta sequences, and highly modified clones with 13 or more V deletions were reportedly absent from CVID TCRbeta sequences. The authors noted that sequencing repertoires of T cell subpopulations would be needed to clarify what caused the increased clonality in CVID. CVID subjects shared fewer TCRbeta clones with each other than healthy controls did (p < 0.0001). Even though DNA input was the same, control samples had an average of about 80,000 unique sequences each, compared with roughly 30,000 in CVID samples. Increased TCRbeta clonality was found in CVID subjects compared with healthy controls (t-test p = 0.018), with the increase being most characteristic of about a third of subjects.

CVID samples and control samples contributed equivalent amounts of genomic DNA as sequencing input. For every sample, a 60 bp segment covering the rearranged TCRbeta CDR3 region was amplified and then sequenced. The immunoSEQ assay, a bias-corrected multiplex PCR combined with high-throughput sequencing, was used for TCRbeta amplification. In the authors' own workflow: Each unique nucleotide sequence was treated as a clone and annotated with V, D and J genes, copy number and frequency. Sequences were labeled productive if in frame, and non-productive if out of frame or containing stop codons. As previously described, clonality was computed from Shannon's entropy. The predicted amino acid sequences of productive clones were used to derive mean CDR3 Kyte-Doolittle hydropathy. Using the R hclust function, scaled V gene usage was clustered hierarchically with Manhattan distance and complete linkage. Sharing of clones by CDR3 amino acid sequence was evaluated by resampling 12 repertoires per group over 100 rounds. Repertoires were searched for 60 to 80 published EBV-specific and around 240 published CMV-specific TCRbeta sequences. A couple of CVID samples that yielded fewer than 10,000 sequences were excluded from the analysis, so approximately 40 CVID repertoires were retained. The clones in this table, taken by TCRdb from immuneACCESS, are in-frame only. Not every clone is retained; where verified, under half of the shortfall comes from an unresolved V gene, and the cause of the rest is unknown. Clonal size and the V and J genes are those of that table, whereas D and trimming came from the DNA. This sample shows approximately 34,000 clones, and none of them turns up only once. The ten most abundant clones make up around 3% of the sample.

The sample taken for sequencing was peripheral blood mononuclear cells. This receptor was identified in a person aged 18 to 75 in good health. The rearrangement joined TRBV9 to TRBJ2-1, with TRBD2 perhaps the D gene, on 6 matching bases. The covered CDR3 bases are TGTGCCAGCAGCGCGCGGGGTTTGGGGAATGAG. It specifies CASSARGLGNE. The CDR3, in full, reads CASSARGLGNEQFF.